This T cell receptor (beta chain) appears in the sequencing data of a study of blood T cell repertoires in COVID-19. Study summary: Whether acute or convalescent, the COVID-19 samples came from the United States, Italy and Spain. The analysed material was cDNA or gDNA that came from T cells, B-cell-depleted T cells, or PBMCs.

In the original processing: Estimated nucleated cell counts came from reference gene primer amplification. Assay: immunoSEQ multiplex PCR; the TCRdb copy retains only in-frame clones and omits some. That table gives V, J and clone size, and the DNA gave D and trimming. Altogether about 120,000 clones are present, 65% to 85% being singletons, with the ten largest covering about 15%. The germline V and J ends were trimmed by 9 bases and 4 bases, with 13 bases remaining between them. CDR3 length: 13 amino acids. Germline lookup yields CDR1 MNHEY and CDR2 SVGAGI. Those enrolled in Seattle joined during active infection and were followed longitudinally afterward.

The V gene is TRBV6-5, the J gene TRBJ1-5; possible D gene TRBD1, 6 bases. This TCR was recovered from a man in his thirties or forties with COVID-19, enrolled during active disease. Specimen: peripheral blood. CDR3 sequence reads: CASQGQGNQPQHF. The CDR3 DNA reads TGTGCCAGTCAGGGGCAAGGTAATCAGCCCCAGCATTTT.